This T cell receptor beta chain was sequenced for a study of T cell responses to AZD1222 COVID-19 vaccine. The protocol was immunoSEQ multiplex PCR, while the TCRdb copy is restricted to in-frame clones and leaves out a portion. The sample has about 110,000 clones, roughly 87% seen once. In this sample, this clone turned up a few times. The CDR3 runs 16 residues. Germline V gene data show CDR1 as SEHNR and CDR2 as FQNEAQ (reference sequence). Trimming cost V 4 bases and J 2 bases; bases outside gene matches: 5. The TCR originated in an adult who received the AZD1222 COVID-19 vaccine. The chain recombines TRBV7-9 with TRBJ2-6, with 7 bases matching TRBD1. The sequencing used peripheral blood, collected 28 days after the second AZD1222 dose. The CDR3 protein is CASSSLTGAGANVLTF. CDR3 nucleotides: TGTGCCAGCAGCTCCTTAACAGGGGCTGGGGCCAACGTCCTGACTTTC. Full variable domain (remainder filled in from reference TRBV7-9 and TRBJ2-6): DTGVSQNPRHKITKRGQNVTFRCDPISEHNRLYWYRQTLGQGPEFLTYFQNEAQLEKSRLLSDRFSAERPKGSFSTLEIQRTEQGDSAMYLCASSSLTGAGANVLTFGAGSRLTVL.